Each of the 3 T cell receptor beta chains below was sequenced from the same sample in a study of siplizumab effects on memory and regulatory T cells. Data came from immunoSEQ multiplex PCR; TCRdb stores just in-frame clones and leaves some out. Altogether roughly 80,000 clones are present, around 90% being singletons, with the ten largest covering over 1.5%. Sequenced material: Tregs sorted from blood. The receptors shown here come from a human donor in good health.

V is TRBV5-4 and J is TRBJ2-6, with 7 bases aligning to TRBD1. Germline assignment: CDR1 SGHNT and CDR2 YYREEE (reference sequence). CDR3 length: 16 amino acids. The J segment lost 0 bases and the V segment lost 4 bases, leaving 4 bases of the junction unmatched. CDR3 region: CASSRDSNSGANVLTF. CDR3 coding DNA: TGTGCCAGCAGCCGGGACAGCAACTCTGGGGCCAACGTCCTGACTTTC.

The count of this clone is one. One end of the junction fails to match germline, which may point to a read error. The genes are TRBV10-3 and TRBJ1-2; 11 bases align to TRBD1. Looked up from germline, CDR1 is ENHRY and CDR2 is SYGVKD. This CDR3 region has 14 residues. CDR3 region: CAISGDRGNYSYTF. CDR3 DNA: TGTGCCATCAGTGGGGACAGGGGGAACTATAGCTACACCTTC.

The genes are TRBV11-3 and TRBJ2-3; D is unresolved. With 6 bases removed from V and 8 bases from J, the gap between germline ends came to 12 bases. This CDR3 is built from 12 residues. Germline CDR1 reads SGHNT; CDR2 reads YENEEA. DNA of the CDR3: TGTGCCAGCAGGTTGGAGAGTGGTACGCAGTATTTT. Its protein is CASRLESGTQYF.